This TCR beta chain is from a study of a mutant IDH1 vaccine in newly diagnosed glioma. In the study overall: Vaccines were begun 4-6 weeks after radiotherapy alone, or with temozolomide cycles. An approximately 62% male, approximately 38% female split and a mean age of around 41 years characterized treated patients.

Time point denoted: week 47, end of study. Topical imiquimod was applied with each vaccine dose, which held 300 ug of mutant IDH1 20-mer peptide. Scheduled for weeks 1, 3, 5, 7, 11, 15, 19 and 23, eight vaccinations were given to patients. Donors harbored newly found WHO grade 3 or 4 IDH1-mutant, ATRX-lost astrocytomas. Trimming took off 4 bases at V and 0 bases at J, with 9 bases between the two ends. The CDR3 length is 13 residues. CDR1 SQVTM and CDR2 ANQGSEA come from the germline V gene. About this clone itself: The antigen remains unidentified.

TCRdb keeps only in-frame clones here, not all; method: immunoSEQ multiplex PCR. The repertoire holds around 54,000 clones, with around four fifths as singletons. The origin of this receptor is a woman between 50 and 59 years old with glioma. This chain uses TRBV29-1 with TRBJ1-1, with unresolved D. Here the sequenced sample was PBMCs, taken from a glioma patient whose treatment included an IDH1 peptide vaccine. CDR3 DNA: TGCAGCGTTGGGACGGGGTTGAACACTGAAGCTTTCTTT. Its translation: CSVGTGLNTEAFF.